The next 19 T cell receptor beta chains were all read from a single sample in a study of blood T cell repertoires in COVID-19. Assay used: immunoSEQ multiplex PCR; TCRdb lists only in-frame clones, some missing. The data show a few hundred thousand clones, roughly 90% seen once. The sample taken for sequencing was peripheral blood. The receptors were sampled from a woman between 45 and 60 years old who had recovered from COVID-19.

The rearrangement joins TRBV6-5 to TRBJ2-4, with 8 bases fitting TRBD1. This CDR3 is built from 14 residues. Germline V gene sequence: CDR1 MNHEY, CDR2 SVGAGI. V dropped 2 bases and J dropped 5; count of bases not matched to a gene: 2. CDR3 amino acids: CASSYRQGQNIQYF. The CDR3, as DNA: TGTGCCAGCAGTTACCGACAGGGGCAAAACATTCAGTACTTC.

The chain is built from TRBV7-9 and TRBJ2-7; a weak D match, TRBD2 (5 bases). Germline V gene data show CDR1 as SEHNR and CDR2 as FQNEAQ (reference sequence). Trimming pared 5 bases from V and 4 bases from J, leaving 12 bases between. The CDR3 is 13 residues long. The CDR3 DNA follows: TGTGCCAGCAGCCCCGGACTCCCTTACGAGCAGTACTTC. Amino acids: CASSPGLPYEQYF.

The gene calls are TRBV28 and TRBJ2-7, with 8 nucleotides matching TRBD2. CDR3 size: 12 residues. With V trimmed by 2 bases and J by 6 bases, 0 bases remained unmatched. The germline V gene encodes CDR1 MDHEN and CDR2 SYDVKM. CDR3 loop: CASSLGLAEQYF. CDR3 nucleotides: TGTGCCAGCAGTTTAGGACTAGCCGAGCAGTACTTC.

The chain combines TRBV5-4 with TRBJ2-7, with 10 nucleotides matching TRBD1. The CDR3 is 15 amino acids. Germline V lookup: CDR1 SGHNT, CDR2 YYREEE (reference sequence). The V and J ends lost 4 bases and 7 bases, in that order; junction bases with no gene match: 11. Here the CDR3 reads CASSRVGTGVWEQYF. The CDR3 nucleotides read TGTGCCAGCAGCCGGGTGGGGACAGGGGTCTGGGAGCAGTACTTC.

The V call is TRBV27, the J call TRBJ1-1; D gene ambiguous. The CDR3 loop spans 14 amino acids. Between the trimmed V and J ends, which lost 0 bases and 6 bases, there was a span of 11 bases. Germline lookup yields CDR1 MNHEY and CDR2 SMNVEV (reference sequence). CDR3 sequence reads: CASSLSYQRAEAFF. CDR3 bases: TGTGCCAGCAGTTTATCGTATCAGAGGGCTGAAGCTTTCTTT.

The chain joins TRBV19 to TRBJ2-1, with 11 bases lining up with TRBD2. CDR1 and CDR2 from the germline V gene are LNHDA and SQIVND (reference sequence). V gave up 3 bases and J gave up 9 bases; unmatched junction bases: 4. The CDR3 sequence is 14 residues long. The CDR3: CASSISGGASEQFF. The CDR3 DNA follows: TGTGCCAGTAGTATTAGCGGGGGGGCGAGTGAGCAGTTCTTC.

CDR3 region: CASSLEQGASPLHF. The CDR3 DNA reads TGTGCCAGCAGCTTAGAACAGGGGGCTTCACCCCTCCACTTT. The chain employs TRBV7-2 and TRBJ1-6; 9 bases are a match to TRBD1. Germline V lookup: CDR1 SGHTA, CDR2 FQGNSA. The junction had 1 base not matched to a gene; V was cut back by 1 base and J by 9 bases. The CDR3 spans 14 residues.

This clone was seen once. The chain joins TRBV7-9 to TRBJ1-2; 8 nucleotides line up with TRBD1. The germline CDR1 and CDR2 sequences are SEHNR and FQNEAQ (reference sequence). V was pared by 1 base and J by 4 bases, with 2 bases of the junction left unmatched. This CDR3 region has 14 residues. CDR3 bases: TGTGCCAGCAGCTTAGGGACAGGGACCTATGGCTACACCTTC. Its protein product is CASSLGTGTYGYTF.

The V and J genes are TRBV19 and TRBJ2-1; no definite D call. Germline lookup yields CDR1 LNHDA and CDR2 SQIVND (reference sequence). V lost 7 bases to trimming and J lost 0 bases, with 13 bases between them. The CDR3 loop spans 15 amino acids. The CDR3 DNA reads TGTGCCAGTACCCAAACGCTGAGCTCCTACAATGAGCAGTTCTTC. Amino acid sequence: CASTQTLSSYNEQFF. Supplemented by reference TRBV19 and TRBJ2-1, the full variable domain reads DGGITQSPKYLFRKEGQNVTLSCEQNLNHDAMYWYRQDPGQGLRLIYYSQIVNDFQKGDIAEGYSVSREKKESFPLTVTSAQKNPTAFYLCASTQTLSSYNEQFFGPGTRLTVL.

The V gene is TRBV6-4, the J gene TRBJ2-6; D might be TRBD2 (6 bases). The CDR3 runs 16 residues. Trimming took 4 bases from V and 1 from J, leaving 11 bases between them. The germline V gene encodes CDR1 MRHNA and CDR2 SNTAGT. The CDR3 DNA sequence: TGTGCCAGCAGTGCCGGCGGGGTTTCTGGGGCCAACGTCCTGACTTTC. This encodes CASSAGGVSGANVLTF.

About this clone: The sample has other DNA sequences that encode this CDR3 too. The chain couples TRBV6-2 or TRBV6-3 to TRBJ1-2, with D perhaps matching TRBD1 (6 bases). V dropped 2 bases and J dropped 2 bases, with 6 bases sitting between them. Germline CDR1 is MNHEY and CDR2 is SVGEGT. This CDR3 has 13 amino acids. The DNA for the CDR3 is TGTGCCAGCAGTTACGGACAGAACTATGGCTACACCTTC. Translated: CASSYGQNYGYTF.

The chain carries TRBV5-1 and TRBJ1-4, with D maybe TRBD1 (6 bases). V was trimmed by 0 bases and J by 2 bases, leaving 8 bases between them. The CDR3 totals 15 residues. The germline gives CDR1 SGHRS, CDR2 YFSETQ. This CDR3 reads CASSLETGTNEKLFF. CDR3 bases: TGCGCCAGCAGCTTGGAGACAGGCACTAATGAAAAACTGTTTTTT.

The chain links TRBV9 to TRBJ2-7; 9 nucleotides agree with TRBD2. V shed 4 bases, J shed 6 bases, and the junction held 11 bases outside the gene matches. The germline gives CDR1 SGDLS, CDR2 YYNGEE. This CDR3 is 15 amino acids long. The CDR3 bases are TGTGCCAGCAGCCCGACCCCCGGCGGGAGGGCCGAGCAGTACTTC. Residues: CASSPTPGGRAEQYF.

This clone was observed a single time. The same CDR3 also results from other DNA sequences found in this sample. The V call is TRBV7-2, the J call TRBJ2-3; 11 bases are shared with TRBD2. Per germline, CDR1 SGHTA and CDR2 FQGNSA. The CDR3 has 16 amino acids. V lost 2 bases, J lost 2 bases, and 3 bases stayed unmatched. The DNA of the CDR3 is TGTGCCAGCAGCTTACTAGCGGGGGGATCCACAGATACGCAGTATTTT. It codes for CASSLLAGGSTDTQYF.

The V gene is TRBV10-3, the J gene TRBJ2-1, with unresolved D. The CDR3 sequence is 12 residues long. Trimming removed 2 bases at V and 9 bases at J, with 8 bases between. Germline CDR1 and CDR2: ENHRY and SYGVKD. This chain's CDR3 is CAISETLGEQFF. The CDR3 bases are TGTGCCATCAGTGAGACTCTCGGTGAGCAGTTCTTC.

The chain carries TRBV12-3 or TRBV12-4 and TRBJ1-2; tentative D call: TRBD1 (5 bases). The germline V and J ends were trimmed by 5 bases and 4 bases, with 11 bases remaining between them. The CDR3 is made up of 13 amino acids. The CDR3 nucleotides are TGTGCCAGCAGTCTTGGCAGGGCCTATGGCTACACCTTC. Protein sequence: CASSLGRAYGYTF.

This chain connects TRBV6-1 to TRBJ2-7; TRBD2 might be the D (5 bases). Germline CDR1 is MNHNS and CDR2 is SASEGT. The CDR3 consists of 15 residues. V shed 2 bases and J shed 2 bases, with 13 bases lying between them. CDR3 sequence reads: CASSEMSGAPYEQYF. The CDR3 DNA reads as TGTGCCAGCAGTGAAATGAGCGGTGCACCCTACGAGCAGTACTTC.

The CDR3 loop is CASSHTRERHGYTF. In nucleotides, the CDR3 is TGTGCCAGCAGTCATACGAGGGAGAGGCATGGCTACACCTTC. This sequence joins TRBV6-2 or TRBV6-3 and TRBJ1-2; D is unclear. Germline V gene data show CDR1 as MNHEY and CDR2 as SVGEGT. V was cut by 5 bases and J by 6 bases, with 16 bases left in between. The CDR3 loop spans 14 amino acids.

The J gene is TRBJ1-1, the V gene TRBV29-1; D might be TRBD1 (5 bases). The CDR3 covers 12 residues. V dropped 6 bases and J dropped 2 bases, with 10 bases sitting between them. Germline CDR1 reads SQVTM; CDR2 reads ANQGSEA. The CDR3, as DNA: TGCAGCGTCCAAGACAGAAACACTGAAGCTTTCTTT. Translation gives CSVQDRNTEAFF.